This TCR beta chain was recorded in a study of cytomegalovirus exposure and HLA in healthy donors. Assay used: immunoSEQ multiplex PCR; TCRdb lists only in-frame clones, some missing. There are almost 200,000 clones in the sample; roughly three quarters occur only once, and roughly 1.2% lies in the top ten. CDR3 length equals 13 residues. V was trimmed by 3 bases and J by 5 bases, leaving 11 bases between them. CDR1 SGDLS and CDR2 YYNGEE come from the germline V gene. The sequenced sample was PBMCs. The receptor was isolated from a young woman in good health and CMV-seronegative. The chain recombines TRBV9 with TRBJ2-5; TRBD1 might be the D (6 bases). The CDR3 protein is CASSAQGKETQYF. The CDR3 region has the DNA TGTGCCAGCAGCGCACAGGGAAAGGAGACCCAGTACTTC.